This TCR beta chain was profiled in a study of long-term antiretroviral therapy in people with HIV. The libraries were made with immunoSEQ v3.0 at survey level. Only in-frame clones appear in the TCRdb table, and some are missing; sequencing was by immunoSEQ multiplex PCR. The sample lists 20,000 to 25,000 clones, 76% occurring once. As regards this clone: Its target is not known.

At least one PBMC sample before ART and at least two after were required. Overall study findings and caveats: With ART, diversity went up but was still lower than in transplant donor controls. The study found narrower CDR3 length ranges in HIV repertoires than in controls. Every time point showed a repertoire led by clones expanded before ART.

Germline lookup yields CDR1 MGHRA and CDR2 YSYEKL. CDR3 length: 14 amino acids. The germline V and J ends were trimmed by 1 base and 3 bases, with 10 bases remaining between them. The sample consisted of unsorted PBMCs, taken 1.1 years before starting antiretroviral therapy. This receptor was obtained from a woman aged 40 to 50 with HIV. The chain combines TRBV4-1 with TRBJ2-7, with D perhaps TRBD1 (6 bases). This chain's CDR3 is CASSQVGGGYEQYF. The DNA for the CDR3 is TGCGCCAGCAGCCAAGTTGGGGGCGGCTACGAGCAGTACTTC.